Listed below are T cell receptor beta chains from one sample, sequenced in a study of response to subunit inactivated influenza vaccine. One entry per CDR3 protein results from TCRdb running MiXCR on the RT-PCR reads. The sample shows around 600,000 distinct CDR3 sequences, 10% to 12% of them seen only once. This sample also appeared in a second study, on T cells expressing NK-cell markers.

The sample consisted of PBMCs from blood, taken on the day of vaccination. The receptors come from a man aged 45 to 65 who received an inactivated influenza vaccine. Each CDR3 is given with its conserved first and last residue. D genes are given only for firm matches. Where a row states a size, it is once, few, many or the class of an expanded clone; other rows omit it.

-,TRBJ2-3,-,TRBV29-1,CSVVKNPGADTQYF,TGCAGCGTTGTTAAGAATCCAGGGGCAGATACGCAGTATTTT
TRBD1,TRBJ2-3,-,TRBV6-1,CAIRDRGSVDTQYF,TGTGCAATTCGGGACAGGGGTTCGGTAGATACGCAGTATTTT
TRBD1,TRBJ2-1,-,TRBV28,CASSFPTGAYNEQFF,TGTGCCAGCAGTTTCCCTACAGGGGCCTACAATGAGCAGTTCTTC
TRBD1,TRBJ1-5,-,TRBV6-2/TRBV6-3,CASSRTGDSPQHF,TGTGCCAGCAGTCGGACAGGGGATTCACCCCAGCATTTT
-,TRBJ2-7,few,TRBV20-1,CSASRQDAGQYF,TGCAGTGCTAGTCGCCAGGACGCGGGGCAGTACTTC
TRBD2,TRBJ2-1,-,TRBV7-9,CASSHGGGTIYEQFF,TGTGCCAGCAGCCACGGGGGGGGGACCATCTATGAGCAGTTCTTC
-,TRBJ2-1,-,TRBV5-6,CASSLIGGGSYNEQFF,TGTGCCAGCAGCTTGATCGGTGGGGGTTCCTACAATGAGCAGTTCTTC
-,TRBJ2-2,few,TRBV20-1,CSAREGGTTGELFF,TGCAGTGCCCGAGAGGGAGGTACCACCGGGGAGCTGTTTTTT
-,TRBJ2-5,many,TRBV18,CASSQNKQETQYF,TGTGCCAGCTCACAGAACAAGCAAGAGACCCAGTACTTC
-,TRBJ2-1,many,TRBV4-1,CASSQDEAGSYNEQFF,TGCGCCAGCAGCCAAGATGAGGCAGGGAGTTACAATGAGCAGTTCTTC
TRBD2,TRBJ2-1,few,TRBV18,CASSPGSGVYNEQFF,TGTGCCAGCTCACCGGGTAGCGGGGTTTACAATGAGCAGTTCTTC
-,TRBJ2-7,-,TRBV20-1,CSARDPPGGAPYEQYF,TGCAGTGCTAGAGATCCTCCCGGCGGAGCCCCCTACGAGCAGTACTTC
-,TRBJ2-7,few,TRBV3-1,CASSHRTGRGHSYEQYF,TGTGCCAGCAGCCACAGAACCGGCAGGGGCCATTCCTACGAGCAGTACTTC
TRBD2,TRBJ2-1,few,TRBV5-1,CASSLGGTSVQNEQFF,TGCGCCAGCAGCCTAGGTGGGACTAGCGTCCAAAATGAGCAGTTCTTC
-,TRBJ2-3,-,TRBV10-3,CAIRTSWDTQYF,TGTGCCATCAGGACTAGTTGGGATACGCAGTATTTT
-,TRBJ2-7,-,TRBV5-1,CASSPAEGPQYF,TGCGCCAGCAGCCCGGCGGAGGGCCCACAGTACTTC
-,TRBJ1-5,few,TRBV25-1,CASSESWARGHSNQPQHF,TGTGCCAGCAGTGAATCATGGGCTAGGGGCCATAGCAATCAGCCCCAGCATTTT
-,TRBJ2-1,many,TRBV27,CASSLWQGRNEQFF,TGTGCCAGCAGTTTGTGGCAGGGTCGTAATGAGCAGTTCTTC
TRBD1,TRBJ2-7,many,TRBV12-3/TRBV12-4,CASSFRLGTGTDEQYF,TGTGCCAGCAGTTTCCGCCTCGGGACAGGCACCGACGAGCAGTACTTC
TRBD1,TRBJ1-4,many,TRBV4-3,CASSQPKGQGNEKLFF,TGCGCCAGCAGCCAGCCCAAGGGACAGGGTAATGAAAAACTGTTTTTT
-,TRBJ2-5,-,TRBV28,CASSSPGSLKLQETQYF,TGTGCCAGCAGCTCACCAGGCAGCCTTAAACTCCAAGAGACCCAGTACTTC
TRBD1,TRBJ2-7,-,TRBV20-1,CSASNDRVRITYEQYF,TGCAGTGCTAGTAACGACAGGGTACGAATTACCTACGAGCAGTACTTC
TRBD1,TRBJ2-3,many,TRBV11-1,CASSSGPRGGIGTDTQYF,TGTGCCAGCAGCTCCGGCCCTAGAGGGGGCATTGGCACAGATACGCAGTATTTT
-,TRBJ2-3,many,TRBV5-1,CASSGHPQTDTQYF,TGCGCCAGCAGCGGACACCCACAAACAGATACGCAGTATTTT
-,TRBJ2-1,-,TRBV28,CASSSAGDSSDYNEQFF,TGTGCCAGCAGCTCAGCTGGAGACAGTTCGGACTACAATGAGCAGTTCTTC
TRBD1,TRBJ2-3,-,TRBV7-2,CASSHGQGQDTQYF,TGTGCCAGCAGCCACGGACAGGGTCAAGATACGCAGTATTTT
-,TRBJ2-1,few,TRBV6-1,CASSLRGLDYYNEQFF,TGTGCCAGCAGCCTTCGGGGTCTCGACTACTACAATGAGCAGTTCTTC
TRBD2,TRBJ2-3,few,TRBV28,CASSFFSLGGGRHDTQYF,TGTGCCAGCAGTTTTTTCTCCCTTGGGGGCGGGAGGCATGATACGCAGTATTTT
-,TRBJ2-5,few,TRBV5-4,CASSLGLQSRAETQYF,TGTGCCAGCAGCTTGGGTCTCCAATCAAGGGCCGAGACCCAGTACTTC
-,TRBJ2-6,-,TRBV6-1,CASKWSYSGANVLTF,TGTGCCAGCAAGTGGTCTTACTCTGGGGCCAACGTCCTGACTTTC
-,TRBJ2-7,few,TRBV12-3/TRBV12-4,CASRAPGTIYEQYF,TGTGCCAGCAGGGCCCCCGGGACGATCTACGAGCAGTACTTC
TRBD1,TRBJ2-1,few,TRBV12-3/TRBV12-4,CASSFQGANEQFF,TGTGCCAGCAGTTTTCAGGGGGCGAATGAGCAGTTCTTC